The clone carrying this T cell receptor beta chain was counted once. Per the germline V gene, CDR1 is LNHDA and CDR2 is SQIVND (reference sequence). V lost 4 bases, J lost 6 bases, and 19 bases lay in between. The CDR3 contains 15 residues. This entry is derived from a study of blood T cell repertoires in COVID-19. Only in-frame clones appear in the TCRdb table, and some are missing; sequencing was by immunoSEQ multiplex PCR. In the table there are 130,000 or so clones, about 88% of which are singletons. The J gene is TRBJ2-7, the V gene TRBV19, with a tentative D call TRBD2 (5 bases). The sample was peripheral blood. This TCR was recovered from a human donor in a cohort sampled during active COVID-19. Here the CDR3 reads CASSTRLAMTTEQYF. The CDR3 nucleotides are TGTGCCAGTAGTACCCGCCTAGCTATGACGACCGAGCAGTACTTC. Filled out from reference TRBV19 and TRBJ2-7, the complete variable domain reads DGGITQSPKYLFRKEGQNVTLSCEQNLNHDAMYWYRQDPGQGLRLIYYSQIVNDFQKGDIAEGYSVSREKKESFPLTVTSAQKNPTAFYLCASSTRLAMTTEQYFGPGTRLTVT.